This T cell receptor (beta chain) emerged from a study of blood T cell repertoires in COVID-19. The CDR3 has 14 residues. The V gene end was trimmed by 6 bases and the J gene end by 7 bases; junction bases not matched to a gene: 7. The germline CDR1 and CDR2 sequences are MNHEY and SVGAGI. Study processing details: The authors estimated nucleated cell counts from reference gene primer amplification. TCRdb's table, derived via immunoSEQ multiplex PCR, lists solely in-frame clones and lacks some. V and J calls and clone size follow that table, whereas D and trimming were derived from the DNA. The profile shows roughly 190,000 clones, around 82% of them singletons.

This chain links TRBV6-5 with TRBJ2-2; 8 bases map to TRBD1. The source of this sequence is a human donor with acute or convalescent COVID-19. The donor label of this sample is uncertain. Sample: peripheral blood. CDR3 amino acids: CASRTGGTSGELFF. The CDR3 bases are TGTGCCAGCAGAACAGGGGGAACTAGCGGGGAGCTGTTTTTT.